This T cell receptor beta chain was documented in a study of cytomegalovirus exposure and HLA in healthy donors. Germline CDR1 reads MDHEN; CDR2 reads SYDVKM. The CDR3 loop spans 15 amino acids. J gave up 4 bases and V 11 bases, and 12 bases lay outside the gene matches. The PCR employed 60 Vbeta primers together with 13 Jbeta primers. Clones were read by immunoSEQ multiplex PCR, and TCRdb kept only the in-frame ones, dropping some. Altogether 150,000 or so clones are present, about 80% being singletons, with the ten largest covering 10% to 15%. Sequencing input: PBMCs. The sequence was collected from a man aged 35-49 years in good health and CMV-seropositive. This chain uses TRBV28 with TRBJ2-3; 10 nucleotides agree with TRBD2. The chain's CDR3 is CAGQRGGLGADTQYF. The CDR3, as DNA: TGTGCCGGGCAGCGGGGGGGCTTAGGGGCAGATACGCAGTATTTT.